This T cell receptor (beta chain) was profiled in a study of OX40 agonist ivuxolimab in advanced cancers. As for this clone: Its matching antigen is unknown.

Method: immunoSEQ multiplex PCR; TCRdb's copy keeps in-frame clones and lacks some. The table shows approximately 100,000 clones, with around nine tenths occurring only once. Germline CDR1 is SGHKS and CDR2 is YYEKEE (reference sequence). This CDR3 comprises 14 residues. V was clipped by 7 bases and J by 1 base, with 13 bases between them. Cycle 7 day 1, cycle 4 day 1, and baseline were the timepoints at which blood was sampled. Notes on the study in general: Relative to CD4+ cells, CD8+ T cells on average had more expanded clones.

The sequenced sample was CD4+ or CD8+ T cells sorted from blood, obtained in a trial of the OX40 agonist ivuxolimab. The chain joins TRBV5-5 to TRBJ2-3; TRBD1 is a possible D gene (5 bases). The receptor was derived from an adult with an advanced solid tumor such as melanoma, head and neck, liver or kidney cancer. The CDR3 loop is CASWTGHRTDTQYF. The DNA of the CDR3 is TGTGCCAGCTGGACCGGACACCGCACAGATACGCAGTATTTT.